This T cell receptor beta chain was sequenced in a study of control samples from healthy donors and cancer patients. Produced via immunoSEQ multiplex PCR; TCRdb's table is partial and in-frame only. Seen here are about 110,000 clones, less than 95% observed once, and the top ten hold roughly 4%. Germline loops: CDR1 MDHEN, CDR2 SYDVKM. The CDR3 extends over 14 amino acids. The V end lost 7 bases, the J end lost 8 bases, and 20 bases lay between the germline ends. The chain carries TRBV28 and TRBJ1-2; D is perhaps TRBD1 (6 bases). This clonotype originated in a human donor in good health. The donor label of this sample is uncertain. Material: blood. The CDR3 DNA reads TGTGCCAGCACCTTAGTCAGGGGAGGGGAGGGCTACACCTTC. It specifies CASTLVRGGEGYTF.